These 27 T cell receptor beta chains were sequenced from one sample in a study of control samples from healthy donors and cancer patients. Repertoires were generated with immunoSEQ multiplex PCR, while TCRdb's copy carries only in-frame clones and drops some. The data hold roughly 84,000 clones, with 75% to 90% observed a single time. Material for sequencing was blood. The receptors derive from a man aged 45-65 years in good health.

The CDR3 sequence is CASRSQLNTEAFF. The CDR3 DNA sequence: TGCGCCAGCAGATCTCAGCTGAACACTGAAGCTTTCTTT. The chain is built from TRBV5-1 and TRBJ1-1; no clear D gene. Looked up from germline, CDR1 is SGHRS and CDR2 is YFSETQ. Trimming took 5 bases from V and 0 from J, leaving 8 bases between them. The CDR3 is made up of 13 amino acids.

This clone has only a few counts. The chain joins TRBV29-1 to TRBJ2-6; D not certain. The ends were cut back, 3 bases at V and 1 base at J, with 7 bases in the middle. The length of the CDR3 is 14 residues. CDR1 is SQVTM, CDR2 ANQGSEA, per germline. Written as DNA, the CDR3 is TGCAGCGTTGACCTGGAATCTGGGGCCAACGTCCTGACTTTC. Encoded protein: CSVDLESGANVLTF.

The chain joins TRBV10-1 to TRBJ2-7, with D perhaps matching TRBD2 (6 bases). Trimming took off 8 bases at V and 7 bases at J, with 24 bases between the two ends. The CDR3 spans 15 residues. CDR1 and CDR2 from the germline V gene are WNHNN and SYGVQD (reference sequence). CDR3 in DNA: TGCGCCAGCCCTGAGGACGGACGGGAGACGCGTGAGCAGTACTTC. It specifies CASPEDGRETREQYF.

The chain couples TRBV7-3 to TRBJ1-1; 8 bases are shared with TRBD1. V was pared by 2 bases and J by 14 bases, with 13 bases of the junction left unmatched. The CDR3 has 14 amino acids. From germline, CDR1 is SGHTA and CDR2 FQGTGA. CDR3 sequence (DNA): TGTGCCAGCAGCTTACGGCGGCAGGGGGCTACCCTATTCTTT. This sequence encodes CASSLRRQGATLFF.

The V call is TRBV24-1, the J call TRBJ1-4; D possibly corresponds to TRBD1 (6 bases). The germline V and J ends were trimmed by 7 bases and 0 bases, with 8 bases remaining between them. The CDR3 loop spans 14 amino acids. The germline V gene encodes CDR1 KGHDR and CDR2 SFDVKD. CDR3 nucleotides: TGTGCCACCAGCGCAGGGGCAACTAATGAAAAACTGTTTTTT. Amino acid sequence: CATSAGATNEKLFF.

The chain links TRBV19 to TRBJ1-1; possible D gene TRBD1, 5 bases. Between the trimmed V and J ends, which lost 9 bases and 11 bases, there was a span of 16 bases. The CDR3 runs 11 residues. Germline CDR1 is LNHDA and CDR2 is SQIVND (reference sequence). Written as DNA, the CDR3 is TGTGCCAGCGACCAGGGTATGACCGCTTTCTTT. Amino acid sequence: CASDQGMTAFF.

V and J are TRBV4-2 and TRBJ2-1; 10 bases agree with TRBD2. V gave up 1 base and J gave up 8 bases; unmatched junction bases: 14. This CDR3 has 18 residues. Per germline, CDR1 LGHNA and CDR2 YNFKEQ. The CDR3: CASSQAPQAGGRSDEQFF. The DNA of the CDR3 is TGTGCCAGCAGCCAAGCCCCCCAAGCGGGGGGGCGGAGCGATGAGCAGTTCTTC.

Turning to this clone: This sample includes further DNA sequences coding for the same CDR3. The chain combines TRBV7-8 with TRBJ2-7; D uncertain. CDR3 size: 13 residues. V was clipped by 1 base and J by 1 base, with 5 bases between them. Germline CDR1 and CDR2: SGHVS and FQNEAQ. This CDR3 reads CASSLGISYEQYF. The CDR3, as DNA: TGTGCCAGCAGCTTAGGGATATCCTACGAGCAGTACTTC.

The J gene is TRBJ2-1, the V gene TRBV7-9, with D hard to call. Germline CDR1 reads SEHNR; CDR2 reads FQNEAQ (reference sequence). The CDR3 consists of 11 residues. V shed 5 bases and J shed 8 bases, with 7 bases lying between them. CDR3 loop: CASSPRYEQFF. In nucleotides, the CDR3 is TGTGCCAGCAGCCCCAGATATGAGCAGTTCTTC.

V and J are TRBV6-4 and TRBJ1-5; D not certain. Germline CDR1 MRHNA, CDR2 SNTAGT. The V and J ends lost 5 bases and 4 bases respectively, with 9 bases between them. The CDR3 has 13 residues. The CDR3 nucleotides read TGTGCCAGCAGTAGAGAGGAGAATCAGCCCCAGCATTTT. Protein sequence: CASSREENQPQHF.

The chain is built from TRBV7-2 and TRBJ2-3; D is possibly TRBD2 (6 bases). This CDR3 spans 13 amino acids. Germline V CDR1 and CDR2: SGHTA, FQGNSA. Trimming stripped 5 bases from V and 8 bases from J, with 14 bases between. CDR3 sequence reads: CASSAQTSSTQYF. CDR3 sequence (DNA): TGTGCCAGCAGCGCCCAGACTAGTAGTACGCAGTATTTT.

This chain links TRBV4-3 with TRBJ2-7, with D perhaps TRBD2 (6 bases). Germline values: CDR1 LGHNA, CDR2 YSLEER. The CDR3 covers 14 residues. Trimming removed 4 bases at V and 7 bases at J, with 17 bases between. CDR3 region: CASSPPGLQAEQYF. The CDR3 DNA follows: TGCGCCAGCAGCCCCCCGGGACTCCAAGCGGAGCAGTACTTC.

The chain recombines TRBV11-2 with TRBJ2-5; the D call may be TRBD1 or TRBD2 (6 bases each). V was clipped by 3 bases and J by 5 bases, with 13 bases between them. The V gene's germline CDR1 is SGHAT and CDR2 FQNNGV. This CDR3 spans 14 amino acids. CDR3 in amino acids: CASSFGRRGETQYF. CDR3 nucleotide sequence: TGTGCCAGCAGCTTTGGGAGGAGGGGGGAGACCCAGTACTTC.

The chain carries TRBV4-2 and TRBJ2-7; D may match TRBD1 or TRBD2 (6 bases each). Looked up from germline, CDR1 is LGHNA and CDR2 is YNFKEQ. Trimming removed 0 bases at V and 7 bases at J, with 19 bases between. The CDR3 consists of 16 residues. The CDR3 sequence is CASSQDGRDTLTEQYF. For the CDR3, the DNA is TGTGCCAGCAGCCAAGACGGGCGGGACACCTTAACTGAGCAGTACTTC.

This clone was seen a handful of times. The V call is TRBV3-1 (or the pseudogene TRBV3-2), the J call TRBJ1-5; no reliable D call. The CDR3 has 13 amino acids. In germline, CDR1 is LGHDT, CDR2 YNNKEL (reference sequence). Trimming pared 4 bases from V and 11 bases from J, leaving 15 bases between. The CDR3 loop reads CASSRGEDQSQHF. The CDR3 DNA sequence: TGTGCCAGCAGCCGAGGAGAGGATCAATCCCAGCATTTT.

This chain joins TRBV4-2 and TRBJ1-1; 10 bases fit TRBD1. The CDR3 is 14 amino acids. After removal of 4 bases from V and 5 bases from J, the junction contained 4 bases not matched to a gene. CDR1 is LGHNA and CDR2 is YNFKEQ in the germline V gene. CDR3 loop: CASSLGQGDTEAFF. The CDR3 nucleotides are TGTGCCAGCAGCCTCGGACAGGGGGATACTGAAGCTTTCTTT.

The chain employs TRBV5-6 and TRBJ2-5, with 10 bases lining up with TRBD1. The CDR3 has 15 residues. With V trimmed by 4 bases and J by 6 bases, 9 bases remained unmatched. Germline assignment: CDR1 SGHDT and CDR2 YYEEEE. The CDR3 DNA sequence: TGTGCCAGCAGCCTCCCGACAGGGGGCGGAAAGACCCAGTACTTC. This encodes CASSLPTGGGKTQYF.

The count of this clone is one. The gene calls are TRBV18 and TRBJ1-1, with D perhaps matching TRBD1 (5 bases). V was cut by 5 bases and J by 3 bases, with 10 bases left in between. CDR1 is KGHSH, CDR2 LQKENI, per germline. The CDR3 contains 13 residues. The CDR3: CASSGTRDTEAFF. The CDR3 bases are TGTGCCAGCTCAGGGACGAGGGACACTGAAGCTTTCTTT. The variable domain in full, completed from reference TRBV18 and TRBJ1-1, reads NAGVMQNPRHLVRRRGQEARLRCSPMKGHSHVYWYRQLPEEGLKFMVYLQKENIIDESGMPKERFSAEFPKEGPSILRIQQVVRGDSAAYFCASSGTRDTEAFFGQGTRLTVV.

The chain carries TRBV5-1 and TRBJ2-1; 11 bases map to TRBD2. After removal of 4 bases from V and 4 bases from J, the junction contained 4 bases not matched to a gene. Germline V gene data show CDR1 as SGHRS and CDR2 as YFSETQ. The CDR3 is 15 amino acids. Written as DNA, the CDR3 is TGCGCCAGCAGCCAGGGACTAGCGGATTACAATGAGCAGTTCTTC. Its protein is CASSQGLADYNEQFF. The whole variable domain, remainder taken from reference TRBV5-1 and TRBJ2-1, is KAGVTQTPRYLIKTRGQQVTLSCSPISGHRSVSWYQQTPGQGLQFLFEYFSETQRNKGNFPGRFSGRQFSNSRSEMNVSTLELGDSALYLCASSQGLADYNEQFFGPGTRLTVL.

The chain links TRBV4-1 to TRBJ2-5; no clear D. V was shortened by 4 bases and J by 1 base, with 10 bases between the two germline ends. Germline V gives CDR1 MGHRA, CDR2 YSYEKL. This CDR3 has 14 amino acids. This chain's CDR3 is CASSPRILQETQYF. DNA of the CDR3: TGCGCCAGCAGCCCGAGAATTCTCCAAGAGACCCAGTACTTC.

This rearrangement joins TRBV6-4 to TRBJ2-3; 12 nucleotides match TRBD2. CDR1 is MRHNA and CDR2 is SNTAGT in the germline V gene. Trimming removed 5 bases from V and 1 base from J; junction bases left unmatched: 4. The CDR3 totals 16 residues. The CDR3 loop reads CASSPSSGGGTDTQYF. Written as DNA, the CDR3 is TGTGCCAGCAGTCCCTCTAGCGGGGGGGGCACAGATACGCAGTATTTT.

The CDR3 bases are TGTGCCAGTAGTATTAGATGGCGGGGAAGCAATCAGCCCCAGCATTTT. It yields the protein CASSIRWRGSNQPQHF. The rearrangement uses TRBV19 and TRBJ1-5; no firm D call. V gave up 3 bases and J gave up 1 base, with 13 bases separating them. The CDR3 has 16 amino acids. Germline V CDR1 and CDR2: LNHDA, SQIVND (reference sequence).

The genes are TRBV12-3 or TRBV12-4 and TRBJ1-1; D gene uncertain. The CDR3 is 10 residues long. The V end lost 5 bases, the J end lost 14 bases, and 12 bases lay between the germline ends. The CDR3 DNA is TGTGCCAGCAGTAAAGCGGTAAGCTTCTTT. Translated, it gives CASSKAVSFF.

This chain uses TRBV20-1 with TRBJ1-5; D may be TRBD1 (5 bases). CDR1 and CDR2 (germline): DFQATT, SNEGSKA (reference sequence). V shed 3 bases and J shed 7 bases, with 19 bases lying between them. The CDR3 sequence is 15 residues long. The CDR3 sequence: CSASPRRGWGQPQHF. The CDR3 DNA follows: TGCAGTGCTAGTCCCCGACGGGGCTGGGGCCAGCCCCAGCATTTT.

In nucleotides, the CDR3 is TGTGCCTGGAGTCCAGATCAGGGGATAAGCTCTGGGGCCAACGTCCTGACTTTC. The encoded protein is CAWSPDQGISSGANVLTF. J is TRBJ2-6 and V is TRBV30; maybe TRBD1 (6 bases). The CDR3 runs to 18 residues. V was pared by 2 bases and J by 0 bases, with 17 bases between. The germline CDR1 and CDR2 sequences are GTSNPN and SVGIG (reference sequence).

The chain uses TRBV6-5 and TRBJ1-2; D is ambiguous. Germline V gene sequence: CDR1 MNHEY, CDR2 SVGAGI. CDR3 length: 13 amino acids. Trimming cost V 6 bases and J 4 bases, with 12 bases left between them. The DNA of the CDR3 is TGTGCCAGCAGCTCAGGTTCCTCCTATGGCTACACCTTC. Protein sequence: CASSSGSSYGYTF.

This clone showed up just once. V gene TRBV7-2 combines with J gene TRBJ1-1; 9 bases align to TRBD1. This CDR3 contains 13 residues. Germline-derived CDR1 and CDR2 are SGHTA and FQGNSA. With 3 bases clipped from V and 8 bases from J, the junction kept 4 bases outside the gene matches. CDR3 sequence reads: CASSFTGGGEAFF. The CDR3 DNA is TGTGCCAGCAGCTTTACAGGGGGCGGCGAAGCTTTCTTT.